Following are 4 T cell receptor beta chains from one sample sequenced in a study of cytomegalovirus exposure and HLA in healthy donors. It was with 60 Vbeta and 13 Jbeta primers that the PCR ran. Here immunoSEQ multiplex PCR was the method, and the copy in TCRdb shows in-frame clones only, minus some. The sample lists over 100,000 clones, around four fifths seen once, with roughly 7.2% in the top ten. Sequencing was performed on PBMCs. The source of these receptors is a male donor in good health and CMV-seronegative.

The V and J genes are TRBV5-6 and TRBJ2-4; 7 positions agree with TRBD2. There are 17 residues in the CDR3. V shed 1 base and J 1 base; nucleotides not matched to a gene: 8. The V gene's germline CDR1 is SGHDT and CDR2 YYEEEE. CDR3 coding DNA: TGTGCCAGCAGCTTGTTGGGGGGGAAGGAGGCCAAAAACATTCAGTACTTC. This translates into CASSLLGGKEAKNIQYF.

With respect to this clone: A read error may account for a junction end that differs from germline. This same CDR3 is encoded by further DNA sequences in the sample. The V and J genes are TRBV5-1 and TRBJ2-5; TRBD1 agrees at 7 bases. CDR1 and CDR2 from the germline V gene are SGHRS and YFSETQ. This CDR3 contains 13 residues. The CDR3 reads CASSSPGQQTQYF. The CDR3 region has the DNA TGCGCCAGCAGCTCTCCGGGACAGCAGACTCAGTACTTC.

This rearrangement joins TRBV11-3 to TRBJ2-1, with a weak D call TRBD2 (6 bases). CDR3 length equals 15 residues. The V end was cut by 5 bases, the J end by 0 bases, with 11 bases between. Germline CDR1 reads SGHNT; CDR2 reads YENEEA. The CDR3 here is CASSHSGASYNEQFF. The DNA for the CDR3 is TGTGCCAGCAGCCATAGCGGCGCCTCCTACAATGAGCAGTTCTTC. Based on the CDR3 plus reference TRBV11-3 and TRBJ2-1, the full variable domain is EAGVVQSPRYKIIEKKQPVAFWCNPISGHNTLYWYLQNLGQGPELLIRYENEEAVDDSQLPKDRFSAERLKGVDSTLKIQPAELGDSAVYLCASSHSGASYNEQFFGPGTRLTVL.

The CDR3 sequence: CASSQTSGRTSSSYNEQFF. The CDR3 nucleotides are TGCGCCAGCAGCCAGACTAGCGGGAGGACCTCGAGCTCCTACAATGAGCAGTTCTTC. The chain recombines TRBV4-3 with TRBJ2-1; 13 bases fit TRBD2. The germline V gene has CDR1 LGHNA and CDR2 YSLEER. The CDR3 contains 19 residues. J lost 0 bases, V lost 3 bases, and 8 bases had no gene match.